Each of the 9 T cell receptor beta chains below was sequenced from the same sample in a study of CD8 T cells in Susac syndrome. A quantity of roughly 0.5 to 1 ug RNA underwent reverse transcription using random hexamers. One entry per CDR3 protein results from TCRdb running MiXCR on the immunoSEQ multiplex PCR reads. The sample has roughly 120,000 distinct CDR3 sequences, roughly 92% seen once. The sample comprised CD4+ T cells from PBMCs. The source is a human donor in good health.

The rearrangement links TRBV19 to TRBJ1-2; no firm D call. The germline V gene encodes CDR1 LNHDA and CDR2 SQIVND (reference sequence). V was cut by 2 bases and J by 6 bases, with 10 bases left in between. This CDR3 contains 13 residues. This CDR3 is CASSISLRDGYTF. The CDR3 DNA is TGTGCCAGTAGTATAAGCCTTCGAGATGGCTACACCTTC.

CDR3 amino acids: CAISGEVARGYTF. CDR3 DNA: TGTGCCATCAGTGGAGAAGTGGCCCGTGGCTACACCTTC. This chain joins TRBV10-3 and TRBJ1-2; D ambiguous. Germline V CDR1 and CDR2: ENHRY, SYGVKD. The CDR3 length is 13 residues. Trimming pared 4 bases from V and 7 bases from J, leaving 13 bases between.

The CDR3 DNA follows: TGCGCCAGCAGCTTCGGGCGGGAGGGCCTTTACAATGAGCAGTTCTTC. Encoded protein: CASSFGREGLYNEQFF. The rearrangement uses TRBV4-1 and TRBJ2-1; 9 nucleotides line up with TRBD2. V gave up 5 bases and J gave up 4 bases; unmatched junction bases: 9. Per germline, CDR1 MGHRA and CDR2 YSYEKL. The CDR3 totals 16 residues.

In nucleotides, the CDR3 is TGTGCCAGCAGGCTCGACAGCACTAGCACAGATACGCAGTATTTT. It codes for CASRLDSTSTDTQYF. The rearrangement links TRBV7-3 to TRBJ2-3, with a weak D call TRBD1 (5 bases). CDR3 length equals 15 residues. Trimming removed 6 bases at V and 0 bases at J, with 13 bases between. Germline values: CDR1 SGHTA, CDR2 FQGTGA.

The CDR3 DNA reads TGTGCCAGCCGACGGGGGGGAGAAGAGACCCAGTACTTC. This codes for CASRRGGEETQYF. The gene calls are TRBV27 and TRBJ2-5; 8 bases line up with TRBD2. V dropped 8 bases and J dropped 3; count of bases not matched to a gene: 5. The CDR3 length is 13 residues. Germline V gene data show CDR1 as MNHEY and CDR2 as SMNVEV (reference sequence).

Here the CDR3 reads CASSLRLAGTPGELFF. The CDR3, as DNA: TGTGCCAGCAGCTTACGACTAGCGGGTACCCCCGGGGAGCTGTTTTTT. The chain has TRBV7-9 and TRBJ2-2, with 10 bases lining up with TRBD2. CDR3 length: 16 residues. V gave up 2 bases and J gave up 6 bases; unmatched junction bases: 6. Germline V gene data show CDR1 as SEHNR and CDR2 as FQNEAQ (reference sequence).

This chain joins TRBV19 and TRBJ1-1; D not resolved. This CDR3 is 13 amino acids long. Trimming took 6 bases from V and 8 from J, leaving 16 bases between them. From germline, CDR1 is LNHDA and CDR2 SQIVND (reference sequence). The CDR3 DNA reads as TGTGCCAGTAGATTACGCGGAAACGGGGAAGCTTTCTTT. As protein: CASRLRGNGEAFF.

The chain is built from TRBV6-5 and TRBJ2-1; 7 positions agree with TRBD2. Germline V gene sequence: CDR1 MNHEY, CDR2 SVGAGI. The CDR3 spans 13 residues. After removal of 7 bases from V and 7 bases from J, the junction contained 7 bases not matched to a gene. Here the CDR3 reads CASKSSGYNEQFF. CDR3 bases: TGTGCCAGCAAAAGTAGCGGGTATAATGAGCAGTTCTTC.

The gene calls are TRBV30 and TRBJ2-2; 11 bases agree with TRBD2. Germline V gene sequence: CDR1 GTSNPN, CDR2 SVGIG (reference sequence). Trimming at V came to 0 bases and at J to 6 bases, leaving 9 bases not matched to a gene. CDR3 size: 17 residues. The CDR3 is CAWSVRLAGGHPGELFF. Here the CDR3 DNA reads TGTGCCTGGAGTGTACGGCTAGCGGGAGGTCATCCCGGGGAGCTGTTTTTT.